This is a list of T cell receptor beta chains from one sample in a study of Ad26.COV2.S vaccination and SARS-CoV-2 variants. The protocol was immunoSEQ multiplex PCR, while the TCRdb copy is restricted to in-frame clones and leaves out a portion. The sample lists 500,000 or so clones, 87% occurring once. Material: peripheral blood, obtained in a trial of Ad26.COV2.S vaccine versus placebo. Receptors were obtained from a person aged 18-65 years who received the Ad26.COV2.S COVID-19 vaccine or a placebo. Each CDR3 is given with its conserved first and last residue. The order of the fields is V gene, J gene, D gene, clone size, CDR3 protein, CDR3 DNA. A D gene is named only where the DNA matches it firmly. Rows give clone size only sometimes, using once, few, many, or a class for an expanded clone.

TRBV6-6,TRBJ2-7,TRBD2,.,CASRGTSYYEQYF,TGTGCCAGCAGGGGGACTAGCTACTACGAGCAGTACTTC
TRBV4-3,TRBJ1-1,.,few,CASSQEGGFGEAFF,TGCGCCAGCAGCCAAGAGGGGGGTTTCGGTGAAGCTTTCTTT
TRBV27,TRBJ2-4,.,.,CASRLLGGTNIQYF,TGTGCCAGCAGGCTTCTTGGGGGAACCAACATTCAGTACTTC
TRBV11-3,TRBJ2-1,.,.,CASSYGKNEQFF,TGTGCCAGCAGCTACGGAAAAAATGAGCAGTTCTTC
TRBV19,TRBJ2-2,TRBD1,.,CASSPTWTGNTGELFF,TGTGCCAGTAGTCCCACCTGGACAGGCAACACCGGGGAGCTGTTTTTT
TRBV18,TRBJ2-2,.,.,CASSPLAGELFF,TGTGCCAGCTCACCTTTGGCCGGGGAGCTGTTTTTT
TRBV25-1,TRBJ2-1,.,.,CASSPRSGGGQQFF,TGTGCCAGCAGTCCTCGATCAGGTGGAGGCCAGCAGTTCTTC
TRBV13,TRBJ2-7,TRBD2,once,CASSLTSGGLGEQYF,TGTGCCAGCAGCTTGACTAGCGGGGGGCTCGGAGAGCAGTACTTC
TRBV18,TRBJ2-3,TRBD2,once,CASSPLGLAGGPDTQYF,TGTGCCAGCTCACCTCTGGGACTAGCGGGAGGACCAGATACGCAGTATTTT
TRBV28,TRBJ2-4,.,.,CASSFYRNIQYF,TGTGCCAGCAGTTTTTACAGAAACATTCAGTACTTC
TRBV3-1/TRBV3-2,TRBJ1-1,.,few,CASSFLSRSLAYTEAFF,TGTGCCAGCAGCTTCCTTTCGCGTTCCCTAGCTTACACTGAAGCTTTCTTT
TRBV9,TRBJ2-7,.,.,CASSAEMGTDKYF,TGTGCCAGCAGCGCAGAGATGGGGACTGACAAGTACTTC
TRBV5-1,TRBJ1-6,TRBD1,.,CASSSEPGQQSPLHF,TGCGCCAGCAGCTCCGAACCGGGACAGCAGTCACCCCTCCACTTT
TRBV30,TRBJ1-2,.,.,CAWDRRTYGYTF,TGTGCCTGGGACCGGAGGACCTATGGCTACACCTTC
TRBV5-4,TRBJ1-2,.,.,CASSLGGDLGTYGYTF,TGTGCCAGCAGCTTGGGGGGAGACCTCGGGACTTATGGCTACACCTTC
TRBV28,TRBJ2-3,.,.,CASSPGLTFTDTQYF,TGTGCCAGCAGTCCCGGTCTAACTTTCACAGATACGCAGTATTTT
TRBV7-3,TRBJ2-1,TRBD2,.,CASSPRLSGGTSYNEQFF,TGTGCCAGCAGCCCGCGATTGAGCGGGGGAACCTCCTACAATGAGCAGTTCTTC
TRBV11-1,TRBJ2-3,.,.,CASEDPRKSTDTQYF,TGTGCCAGCGAGGACCCGAGAAAGAGCACAGATACGCAGTATTTT
TRBV7-8,TRBJ2-7,.,.,CASSLEPTPAYEQYF,TGTGCCAGCAGCTTAGAACCGACACCTGCCTACGAGCAGTACTTC
TRBV6-6,TRBJ2-7,TRBD2,.,CASSSPSGSTYEQYF,TGTGCCAGCAGTTCGCCTAGCGGGAGCACCTACGAGCAGTACTTC
TRBV24-1,TRBJ2-7,TRBD1,.,CATSERTGSLYEQYF,TGTGCCACCAGTGAAAGGACAGGGAGTCTCTACGAGCAGTACTTC
TRBV9,TRBJ1-5,.,once,CASSVGDLGNQPQHF,TGTGCCAGCAGCGTAGGAGATCTAGGCAATCAGCCCCAGCATTTT
TRBV4-2,TRBJ2-7,TRBD1,.,CASSRRTGDNYEQYF,TGTGCCAGCAGCCGGAGGACAGGGGACAACTACGAGCAGTACTTC
TRBV2,TRBJ2-1,.,once,CASTGSLPDNEQFF,TGTGCCAGCACCGGTTCACTACCGGACAATGAGCAGTTCTTC
TRBV7-8,TRBJ1-2,.,.,CASSSAPDGLPYGYTF,TGTGCCAGCAGCTCAGCCCCGGACGGTCTACCCTATGGCTACACCTTC
TRBV11-2,TRBJ2-5,.,.,CASSFGRGQETQYF,TGTGCCAGCAGCTTCGGACGGGGACAAGAGACCCAGTACTTC
TRBV5-4,TRBJ1-2,.,.,CASSKEVANYGYTF,TGTGCCAGCAGCAAGGAGGTAGCTAACTATGGCTACACCTTC
TRBV5-1,TRBJ2-2,TRBD2,.,CASSLRGVNTGELFF,TGCGCCAGCAGCCTTCGGGGGGTCAACACCGGGGAGCTGTTTTTT
TRBV5-1,TRBJ1-1,.,.,CASSLRGNTEAFF,TGCGCCAGCAGCTTGAGGGGGAACACTGAAGCTTTCTTT
TRBV28,TRBJ2-7,TRBD2,.,CASRQGTSGRLYEQYF,TGTGCCAGCAGACAGGGGACTAGCGGGAGGCTCTACGAGCAGTACTTC
TRBV5-1,TRBJ1-1,.,once,CASSSPGANTEAFF,TGCGCCAGCAGTTCACCAGGGGCGAACACTGAAGCTTTCTTT
TRBV5-5,TRBJ1-4,.,.,CASSLGAGKRTQLFF,TGTGCCAGCAGCTTGGGGGCAGGGAAGAGGACCCAACTGTTTTTT